The subject of this entry is one TCR beta chain. The sample comes from a study of blood T cell repertoires in COVID-19. Across the study: Sources were T cells, B-cell-depleted T cells, or PBMCs; the material itself was cDNA or gDNA.

In the original workflow: Counts of nucleated cells, estimated from reference gene primer amplification, were obtained. Assay used: immunoSEQ multiplex PCR; TCRdb lists only in-frame clones, some missing. V and J calls and clone size are given by that table; D and trimming were obtained from the DNA. Among about 130,000 clones listed, about 80% were seen once. CDR3 length: 15 residues. Trimming stripped 5 bases from V and 7 bases from J, with 17 bases between. Germline lookup yields CDR1 SGHVS and CDR2 FNYEAQ. The sequencing input was peripheral blood. The sequence derives from a woman aged 50 to 60 with acute or convalescent COVID-19. The chain employs TRBV7-6 and TRBJ2-2; D is unclear. In DNA form, the CDR3 reads TGTGCCAGCAGCCCACCCTCAGTTGGGCTCGGGGAGCTGTTTTTT. As protein: CASSPPSVGLGELFF. The whole variable domain, remainder taken from reference TRBV7-6 and TRBJ2-2, is GAGVSQSPRYKVTKRGQDVALRCDPISGHVSLYWYRQALGQGPEFLTYFNYEAQQDKSGLPNDRFSAERPEGSISTLTIQRTEQRDSAMYRCASSPPSVGLGELFFGEGSRLTVL.